The source of this T cell receptor (beta chain) is a study of T-cell memory formation after mild COVID-19. MiXCR, applied by TCRdb to the 5' RACE reads, yields one record per CDR3 protein. Here the sample spans under 350,000 distinct CDR3 sequences, 15% to 20% being singletons. V shed 4 bases and J shed 4 bases, with 16 bases lying between them. Germline assignment: CDR1 SNHLY and CDR2 FYNNEI. This CDR3 spans 15 amino acids. The receptor was derived from a man between 18 and 29 years old who had mild COVID-19 (a few samples of this study predate the infection). Cell type and time point are not known. Sequenced material: PBMCs or a T cell subset sorted from them (not recorded which). The chain links TRBV2 to TRBJ1-1; no reliable D call. The CDR3 here is CASSGQGGEGTEAFF. In DNA, the CDR3 is TGTGCCAGCAGTGGCCAAGGAGGTGAGGGCACTGAAGCTTTCTTT.